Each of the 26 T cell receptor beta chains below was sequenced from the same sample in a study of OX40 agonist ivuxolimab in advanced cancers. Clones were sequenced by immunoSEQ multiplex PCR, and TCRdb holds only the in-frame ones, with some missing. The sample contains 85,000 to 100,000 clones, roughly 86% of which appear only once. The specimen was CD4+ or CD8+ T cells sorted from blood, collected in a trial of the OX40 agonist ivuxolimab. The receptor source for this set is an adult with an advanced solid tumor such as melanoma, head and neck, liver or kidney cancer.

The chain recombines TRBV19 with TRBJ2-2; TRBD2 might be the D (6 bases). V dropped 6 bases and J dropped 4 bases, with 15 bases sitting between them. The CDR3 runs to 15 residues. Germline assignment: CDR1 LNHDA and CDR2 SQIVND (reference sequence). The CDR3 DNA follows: TGTGCCAGTAGCCATCCGGGACTGTCCACCGGGGAGCTGTTTTTT. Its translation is CASSHPGLSTGELFF.

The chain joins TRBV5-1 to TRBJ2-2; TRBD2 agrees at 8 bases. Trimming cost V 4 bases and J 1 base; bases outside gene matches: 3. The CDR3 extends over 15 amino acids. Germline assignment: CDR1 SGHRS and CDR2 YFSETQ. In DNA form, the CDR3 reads TGCGCCAGCAGCCCGGGAGGGGAGAACACCGGGGAGCTGTTTTTT. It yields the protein CASSPGGENTGELFF.

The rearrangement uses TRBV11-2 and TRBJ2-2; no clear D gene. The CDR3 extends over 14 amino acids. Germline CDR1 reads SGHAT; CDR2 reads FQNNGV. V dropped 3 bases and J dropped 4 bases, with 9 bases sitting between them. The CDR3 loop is CASSFRIGTGELFF. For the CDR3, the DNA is TGTGCCAGCAGCTTCAGAATTGGCACCGGGGAGCTGTTTTTT.

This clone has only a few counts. The CDR3 loop reads CASSLQRNTEAFF. The CDR3 region has the DNA TGTGCCAGCAGCTTACAACGGAACACTGAAGCTTTCTTT. This rearrangement joins TRBV7-9 to TRBJ1-1, with D hard to call. V shed 2 bases and J shed 1 base, with 5 bases lying between them. The V gene's germline CDR1 is SEHNR and CDR2 FQNEAQ (reference sequence). This CDR3 region has 13 residues.

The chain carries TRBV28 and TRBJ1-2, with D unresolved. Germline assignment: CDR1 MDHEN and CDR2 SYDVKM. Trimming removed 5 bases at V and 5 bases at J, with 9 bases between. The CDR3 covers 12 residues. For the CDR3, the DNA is TGTGCCAGCAGTACCCTCGCATATGGCTACACCTTC. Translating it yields CASSTLAYGYTF.

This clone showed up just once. The DNA of the CDR3 is TGTGCCAGCAGTTTCGACAATCAGCCCCAGCATTTT. It is translated as CASSFDNQPQHF. This chain uses TRBV28 with TRBJ1-5, with D unclear. The CDR3 loop spans 12 amino acids. CDR1 is MDHEN and CDR2 is SYDVKM in the germline V gene. Trimming took 3 bases from V and 3 from J, leaving 3 bases between them.

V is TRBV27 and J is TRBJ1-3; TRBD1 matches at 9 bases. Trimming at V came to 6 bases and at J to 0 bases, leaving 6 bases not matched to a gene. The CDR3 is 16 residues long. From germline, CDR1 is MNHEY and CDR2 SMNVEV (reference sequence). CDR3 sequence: CASSPGQGYSGNTIYF. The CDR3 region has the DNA TGTGCCAGCAGCCCCGGACAGGGGTACTCTGGAAACACCATATATTTT.

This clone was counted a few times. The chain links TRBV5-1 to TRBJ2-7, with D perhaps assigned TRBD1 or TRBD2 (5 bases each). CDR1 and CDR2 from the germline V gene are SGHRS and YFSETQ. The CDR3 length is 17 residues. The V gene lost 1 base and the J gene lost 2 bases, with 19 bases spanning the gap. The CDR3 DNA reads TGCGCCAGCAGCTTGAATCCGGGACGGGTAAGGACCTACGAGCAGTACTTC. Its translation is CASSLNPGRVRTYEQYF.

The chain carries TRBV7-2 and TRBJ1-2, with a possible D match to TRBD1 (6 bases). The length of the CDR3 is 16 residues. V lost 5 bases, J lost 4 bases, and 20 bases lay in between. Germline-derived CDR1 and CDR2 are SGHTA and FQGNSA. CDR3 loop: CASSPLGTTGIYGYTF. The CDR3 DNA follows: TGTGCCAGCAGCCCCCTTGGGACAACAGGGATCTATGGCTACACCTTC.

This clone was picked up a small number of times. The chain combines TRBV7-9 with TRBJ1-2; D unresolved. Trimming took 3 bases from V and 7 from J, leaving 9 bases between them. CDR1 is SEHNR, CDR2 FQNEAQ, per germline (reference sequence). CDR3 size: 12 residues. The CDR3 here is CASSLETGGYTF. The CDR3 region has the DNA TGTGCCAGCAGCTTGGAGACGGGTGGCTACACCTTC.

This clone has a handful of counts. CDR3 nucleotide sequence: TGTGCCAGCAGCTCGGACACATACTCTGGAAACACCATATATTTT. Amino acids: CASSSDTYSGNTIYF. The V gene is TRBV5-4, the J gene TRBJ1-3; D may be TRBD1 (5 bases). The CDR3 is 15 amino acids. From germline, CDR1 is SGHNT and CDR2 YYREEE (reference sequence). V gave up 3 bases and J gave up 0 bases, with 10 bases separating them.

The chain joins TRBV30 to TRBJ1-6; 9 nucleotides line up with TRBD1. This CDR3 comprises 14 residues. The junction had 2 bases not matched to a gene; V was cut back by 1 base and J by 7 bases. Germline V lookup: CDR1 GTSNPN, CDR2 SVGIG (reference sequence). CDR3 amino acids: CAWSDGQGNSPLHF. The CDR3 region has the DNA TGTGCCTGGAGTGATGGACAGGGGAATTCACCCCTCCACTTT.

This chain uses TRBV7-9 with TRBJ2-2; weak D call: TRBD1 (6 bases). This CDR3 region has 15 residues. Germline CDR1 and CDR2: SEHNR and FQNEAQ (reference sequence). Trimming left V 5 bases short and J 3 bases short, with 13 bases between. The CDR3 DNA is TGTGCCAGCAGCGGGCGGACAGAACACACCGGGGAGCTGTTTTTT. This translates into CASSGRTEHTGELFF.

CDR3 region: CASRDWTSGTLNTGELFF. The CDR3, as DNA: TGTGCCAGTAGGGATTGGACTAGCGGGACCTTGAACACCGGGGAGCTGTTTTTT. The chain joins TRBV19 to TRBJ2-2, with 12 bases matching TRBD2. CDR1 LNHDA and CDR2 SQIVND come from the germline V gene (reference sequence). The CDR3 loop spans 18 amino acids. Trimming at V came to 6 bases and at J to 1 base, leaving 9 bases not matched to a gene.

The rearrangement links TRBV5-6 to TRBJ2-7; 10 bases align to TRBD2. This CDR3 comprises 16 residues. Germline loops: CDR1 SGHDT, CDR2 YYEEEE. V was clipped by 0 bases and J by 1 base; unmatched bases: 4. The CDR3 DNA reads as TGTGCCAGCAGCTTGGCGGGTAGCGGGAGGTCCTACGAGCAGTACTTC. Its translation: CASSLAGSGRSYEQYF. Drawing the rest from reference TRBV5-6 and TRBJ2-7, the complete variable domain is DAGVTQSPTHLIKTRGQQVTLRCSPKSGHDTVSWYQQALGQGPQFIFQYYEEEERQRGNFPDRFSGHQFPNYSSELNVNALLLGDSALYLCASSLAGSGRSYEQYFGPGTRLTVT.

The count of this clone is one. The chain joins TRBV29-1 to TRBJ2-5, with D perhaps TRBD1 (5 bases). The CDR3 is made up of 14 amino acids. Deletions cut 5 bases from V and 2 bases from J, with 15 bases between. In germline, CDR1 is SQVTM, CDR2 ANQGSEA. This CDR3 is CSVPSQGRQETQYF. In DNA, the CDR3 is TGCAGCGTTCCGTCGCAGGGTAGACAAGAGACCCAGTACTTC.

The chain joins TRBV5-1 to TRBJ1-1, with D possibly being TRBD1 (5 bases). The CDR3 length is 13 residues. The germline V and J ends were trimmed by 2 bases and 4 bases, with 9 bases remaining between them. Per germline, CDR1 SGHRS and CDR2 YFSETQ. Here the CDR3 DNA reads TGCGCCAGCAGCTTCGGGGGGACCACTGAAGCTTTCTTT. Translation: CASSFGGTTEAFF. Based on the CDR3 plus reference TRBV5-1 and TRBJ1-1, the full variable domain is KAGVTQTPRYLIKTRGQQVTLSCSPISGHRSVSWYQQTPGQGLQFLFEYFSETQRNKGNFPGRFSGRQFSNSRSEMNVSTLELGDSALYLCASSFGGTTEAFFGQGTRLTVV.

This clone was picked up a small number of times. This CDR3 is CAISETQDYNEQFF. The CDR3 DNA follows: TGTGCCATCAGTGAGACGCAGGACTACAATGAGCAGTTCTTC. V gene TRBV10-3 combines with J gene TRBJ2-1; D is uncertain. This CDR3 has 14 amino acids. Trimming left V 2 bases short and J 3 bases short, with 8 bases between. Per the germline V gene, CDR1 is ENHRY and CDR2 is SYGVKD.

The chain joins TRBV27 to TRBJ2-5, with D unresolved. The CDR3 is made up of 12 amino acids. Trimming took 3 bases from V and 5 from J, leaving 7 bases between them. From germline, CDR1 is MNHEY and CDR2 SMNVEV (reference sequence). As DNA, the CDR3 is TGTGCCAGCAGTTTCGTGGGGGAGACCCAGTACTTC. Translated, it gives CASSFVGETQYF.

This chain's CDR3 is CASRRTSGRSTDTQYF. The DNA of the CDR3 is TGTGCCAGCAGGCGGACTAGCGGAAGGAGCACAGATACGCAGTATTTT. This sequence joins TRBV7-3 and TRBJ2-3; 10 bases line up with TRBD2. In germline, CDR1 is SGHTA, CDR2 FQGTGA. V shed 6 bases and J 0 bases; nucleotides not matched to a gene: 6. This CDR3 region has 16 residues.

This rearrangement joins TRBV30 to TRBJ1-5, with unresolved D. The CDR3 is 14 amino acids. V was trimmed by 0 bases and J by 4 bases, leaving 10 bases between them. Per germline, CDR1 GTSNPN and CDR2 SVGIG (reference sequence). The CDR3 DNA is TGTGCCTGGAGTGTCAAACAGAAAAATCAGCCCCAGCATTTT. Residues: CAWSVKQKNQPQHF. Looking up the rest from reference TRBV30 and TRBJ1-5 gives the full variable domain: SQTIHQWPATLVQPVGSPLSLECTVEGTSNPNLYWYRQAAGRGLQLLFYSVGIGQISSEVPQNLSASRPQDRQFILSSKKLLLSDSGFYLCAWSVKQKNQPQHFGDGTRLSIL.

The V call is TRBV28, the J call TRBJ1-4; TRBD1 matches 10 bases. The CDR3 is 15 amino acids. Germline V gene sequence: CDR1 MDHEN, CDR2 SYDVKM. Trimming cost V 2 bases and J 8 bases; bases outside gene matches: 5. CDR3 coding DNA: TGTGCCAGCAGTTTAACCGGGACAGGGGAAGAAAAACTGTTTTTT. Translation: CASSLTGTGEEKLFF.

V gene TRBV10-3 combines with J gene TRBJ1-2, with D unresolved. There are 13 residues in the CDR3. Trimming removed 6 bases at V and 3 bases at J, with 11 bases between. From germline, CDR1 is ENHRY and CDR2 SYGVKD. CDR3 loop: CAIRNAEDYGYTF. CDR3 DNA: TGTGCCATCAGAAACGCGGAGGACTATGGCTACACCTTC.

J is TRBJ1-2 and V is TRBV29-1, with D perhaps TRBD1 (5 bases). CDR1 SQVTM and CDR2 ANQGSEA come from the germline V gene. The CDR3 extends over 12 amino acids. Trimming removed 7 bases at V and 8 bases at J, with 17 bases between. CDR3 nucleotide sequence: TGCAGCGGTATGCTAGGGGCGGGCGGCTACACCTTC. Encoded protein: CSGMLGAGGYTF.

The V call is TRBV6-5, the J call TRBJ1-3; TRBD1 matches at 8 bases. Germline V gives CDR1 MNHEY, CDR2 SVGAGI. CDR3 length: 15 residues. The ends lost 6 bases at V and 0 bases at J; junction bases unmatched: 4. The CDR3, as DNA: TGTGCCAGCAGAGGACAGGGAAGCTCTGGAAACACCATATATTTT. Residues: CASRGQGSSGNTIYF.

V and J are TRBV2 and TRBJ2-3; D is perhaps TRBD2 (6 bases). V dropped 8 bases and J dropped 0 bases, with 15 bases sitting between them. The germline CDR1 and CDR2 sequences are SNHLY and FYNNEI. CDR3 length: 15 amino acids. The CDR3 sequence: CASQRLAMSTDTQYF. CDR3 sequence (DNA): TGTGCCAGCCAGCGCCTAGCGATGAGCACAGATACGCAGTATTTT.